This TCR beta chain originates from a study of cytomegalovirus exposure and HLA in healthy donors. This clone ranks as medium-sized in terms of frequency. Its antigen is currently unknown. Other nucleotide sequences in the sample specify the same CDR3. Study-wide results and caveats: Later analysis indicated greater clonal expansion among HLA-associated TCR beta chains than among equally common other chains. Judged likely to be a sequencing artifact was a cluster of highly shared sequence variants. Some public TCRs appeared in many individuals, while most sequences were rare. The sole available immune exposure information was CMV serostatus.

The PCR ran on 60 Vbeta and 13 Jbeta primers. Generated by immunoSEQ multiplex PCR, the TCRdb table keeps only in-frame clones and is missing some. In all, the sample yields 55,000 to 75,000 clones. Trimming removed 2 bases from V and 5 bases from J, with 13 bases in between. Per the germline V gene, CDR1 is MRHNA and CDR2 is SNTAGT. There are 15 residues in the CDR3. V is TRBV6-4 and J is TRBJ2-1, with a tentative D call TRBD2 (6 bases). The receptor's source is a male donor in good health and CMV-seronegative. Material for sequencing was PBMCs. The chain's CDR3 is CASSDSSGGDNEQFF. As DNA, the CDR3 is TGTGCCAGCAGTGACAGTAGCGGAGGCGACAATGAGCAGTTCTTC.